These 29 T cell receptor beta chains were all obtained from the same sample, sequenced in a study of Ad26.COV2.S vaccination and SARS-CoV-2 variants. As for treatment: roughly 19 received Ad26.COV2.S at low or high dose, single or two shots; about 5 received placebo; per-sample allocation not given. It was on day 63 after the first vaccine or placebo injection that samples were taken. Using immunoSEQ multiplex PCR, the repertoire was profiled, and TCRdb retains in-frame clones only, with some absent. The data show some 520,000 clones, around 88% seen once. The starting material was peripheral blood, obtained in a trial of Ad26.COV2.S vaccine versus placebo. All receptors come from a person between 18 and 65 years old who received the Ad26.COV2.S COVID-19 vaccine or a placebo.

This sequence joins TRBV18 and TRBJ1-2; D call uncertain. Germline V lookup: CDR1 KGHSH, CDR2 LQKENI. V was pared by 2 bases and J by 2 bases, with 9 bases between. This CDR3 contains 14 residues. CDR3 DNA sequence: TGTGCCAGCTCACCAGCCTCCGTAAACTATGGCTACACCTTC. Amino acid sequence: CASSPASVNYGYTF.

The V and J genes are TRBV11-2 and TRBJ2-7; the D gene is possibly TRBD1 (6 bases). V was shortened by 0 bases and J by 9 bases, with 15 bases between the two germline ends. This CDR3 has 14 amino acids. CDR1 is SGHAT and CDR2 is FQNNGV in the germline V gene. The CDR3 nucleotides read TGTGCCAGCAGCTTAGACGGACAGCCCTCGGGGCAGTACTTC. This sequence encodes CASSLDGQPSGQYF.

The chain uses TRBV4-2 and TRBJ2-7; D might be TRBD1 or TRBD2, each matching 5 bases. Germline CDR1 reads LGHNA; CDR2 reads YNFKEQ. Trimming pared 4 bases from V and 0 bases from J, leaving 16 bases between. The CDR3 runs to 16 residues. For the CDR3, the DNA is TGTGCCAGCAGCCGAATAGCGACGACAGTCTCCTACGAGCAGTACTTC. Translated, it gives CASSRIATTVSYEQYF.

The chain employs TRBV5-8 and TRBJ1-5, with a tentative D call TRBD1 (6 bases). The CDR3 runs 16 residues. CDR1 SGHTS and CDR2 YDEGEE come from the germline V gene. Trimming left V 3 bases short and J 2 bases short, with 15 bases between. CDR3 sequence: CASSSKQGARNQPQHF. The DNA of the CDR3 is TGTGCCAGCAGCTCAAAACAGGGAGCGCGCAATCAGCCCCAGCATTTT.

The chain couples TRBV27 to TRBJ1-6; no firm D call. V was trimmed by 2 bases and J by 9 bases, leaving 11 bases between them. CDR1 MNHEY and CDR2 SMNVEV come from the germline V gene (reference sequence). The CDR3 length is 14 residues. CDR3 coding DNA: TGTGCCAGCAGTTTAACCGGGGATTCTTCACCCCTCCACTTT. Amino acids: CASSLTGDSSPLHF.

The chain joins TRBV29-1 to TRBJ2-7; perhaps TRBD2 as D (6 bases). The CDR3 spans 13 residues. Germline CDR1 and CDR2: SQVTM and ANQGSEA. Trimming took off 3 bases at V and 3 bases at J, with 12 bases between the two ends. In nucleotides, the CDR3 is TGCAGCGTTGAGTCTAGCGTCGGCTACGAGCAGTACTTC. This gives the protein CSVESSVGYEQYF.

This chain uses TRBV23-1 with TRBJ1-4, with D possibly TRBD1 on 6 matching bases. TRBV23-1 counts as an open reading frame of uncertain function. The V and J ends lost 4 bases and 4 bases respectively, with 10 bases between them. The CDR3 is 14 residues long. The CDR3 is CASSPGQNNEKLFF. The CDR3 DNA sequence: TGCGCCAGCAGTCCCGGACAGAATAATGAAAAACTGTTTTTT.

This clone was found once. V usage is TRBV19 and J usage is TRBJ2-7, with 10 bases matching TRBD2. CDR1 and CDR2 (germline): LNHDA, SQIVND (reference sequence). The CDR3 length is 18 residues. Unmatched junction bases numbered 14, after V lost 5 bases and J lost 1 base. CDR3 bases: TGTGCCAGTAGTGGGACAGGAAGAAGGACTAGCGGTTCCTACGAGCAGTACTTC. Its protein is CASSGTGRRTSGSYEQYF.

Only one count was recorded for this clone. The chain has TRBV11-2 and TRBJ2-1; D is unclear. V lost 10 bases and J 3 bases, leaving 16 bases between the germline ends. Looked up from germline, CDR1 is SGHAT and CDR2 is FQNNGV. CDR3 length: 14 amino acids. The CDR3, as DNA: TGTGCCACCTGCTTAAGTACGAACTACAATGAGCAGTTCTTC. This gives the protein CATCLSTNYNEQFF.

A note on this clone: A read error may account for a junction end that differs from germline. The gene calls are TRBV27 and TRBJ2-3; tentatively, D is TRBD2 (5 bases). This CDR3 has 15 amino acids. Germline CDR1 is MNHEY and CDR2 is SMNVEV (reference sequence). CDR3 sequence: CVSSLGDYPTDTQYF. CDR3 DNA sequence: TGTGTCAGCAGTTTAGGAGACTATCCCACAGATACGCAGTATTTT.

This clone was seen only a few times. V usage is TRBV28 and J usage is TRBJ2-7; the D is unclear. Germline V gene lookup returns CDR1 MDHEN and CDR2 SYDVKM. V was pared by 5 bases and J by 7 bases, with 12 bases between. The CDR3 has 12 amino acids. This CDR3 reads CASSAPLGEQYF. The CDR3, as DNA: TGTGCCAGCAGTGCCCCGTTGGGGGAGCAGTACTTC.

The chain combines TRBV30 with TRBJ2-3, with 12 bases that match TRBD2. From germline, CDR1 is GTSNPN and CDR2 SVGIG (reference sequence). The CDR3 sequence is 19 residues long. Trimming cost V 1 base and J 0 bases; bases outside gene matches: 11. This CDR3 is CAWSGQGTSGRPSTDTQYF. CDR3 nucleotide sequence: TGTGCCTGGAGTGGTCAGGGAACTAGCGGGAGGCCGAGCACAGATACGCAGTATTTT.

The chain uses TRBV28 and TRBJ2-7; TRBD2 is a possible D gene (7 bases). The CDR3 has 16 amino acids. Germline loops: CDR1 MDHEN, CDR2 SYDVKM. V was pared by 6 bases and J by 4 bases, with 22 bases between. CDR3 DNA sequence: TGTGCCAGCAGGGGGGGGGCCGGGACTACCCTTTACGAGCAGTACTTC. As protein: CASRGGAGTTLYEQYF.

This chain joins TRBV5-5 and TRBJ1-1; D is ambiguous. In germline, CDR1 is SGHKS, CDR2 YYEKEE (reference sequence). Trimming left V 0 bases short and J 8 bases short, with 5 bases between. This CDR3 contains 11 residues. DNA for the CDR3: TGTGCCAGCAGCTTGGGCCTAGAAGCTTTCTTT. Protein product: CASSLGLEAFF.

The rearrangement joins TRBV30 to TRBJ2-4, with 8 bases aligning to TRBD2. This CDR3 is built from 16 residues. The ends lost 1 base at V and 6 bases at J; junction bases unmatched: 11. Germline values: CDR1 GTSNPN, CDR2 SVGIG (reference sequence). In nucleotides, the CDR3 is TGTGCCTGGAGTGCTGGACTAGCCGAAAGGGGAAACATTCAGTACTTC. Protein sequence: CAWSAGLAERGNIQYF.

The rearrangement uses TRBV5-6 and TRBJ2-1; 7 bases fit TRBD2. CDR3 length equals 15 residues. J gave up 6 bases and V 0 bases, and 6 bases lay outside the gene matches. From germline, CDR1 is SGHDT and CDR2 YYEEEE. The CDR3 reads CASSLGTRLSNEQFF. The CDR3, as DNA: TGTGCCAGCAGCTTGGGGACTAGATTAAGCAATGAGCAGTTCTTC.

J is TRBJ1-1 and V is TRBV6-8; D is possibly TRBD1 (6 bases). Germline-derived CDR1 and CDR2 are MNHGY and SAAAGT. The CDR3 is 13 residues long. DNA of the CDR3: TGTGTCCTCGGCGGGGGCCTGAACACTGAAGCTTTCTTT. This sequence encodes CVLGGGLNTEAFF.

The rearrangement joins TRBV28 to TRBJ2-5, with D unclear. This CDR3 contains 15 residues. From germline, CDR1 is MDHEN and CDR2 SYDVKM. V lost 4 bases, J lost 7 bases, and 19 bases lay in between. Here the CDR3 reads CASSSPAARTRTQYF. The DNA for the CDR3 is TGTGCCAGCAGTTCCCCGGCGGCGCGCACCAGGACCCAGTACTTC.

This chain joins TRBV25-1 and TRBJ1-1, with D perhaps matching TRBD1 (6 bases). Germline V CDR1 and CDR2: MGHDK, SYGVNS. Between the trimmed V and J ends, which lost 11 bases and 5 bases, there was a span of 18 bases. The CDR3 totals 13 residues. CDR3 DNA sequence: TGTGCCTCGGCCCAAAAAGGGGGTACTGAAGCTTTCTTT. Translation: CASAQKGGTEAFF. The full variable domain, with the rest looked up from reference TRBV25-1 and TRBJ1-1, is EADIYQTPRYLVIGTGKKITLECSQTMGHDKMYWYQQDPGMELHLIHYSYGVNSTEKGDLSSESTVSRIRTEHFPLTLESARPSHTSQYLCASAQKGGTEAFFGQGTRLTVV.

V gene TRBV5-8 combines with J gene TRBJ2-7, with 7 bases identical to TRBD2. The germline gives CDR1 SGHTS, CDR2 YDEGEE. V shed 4 bases and J 0 bases; nucleotides not matched to a gene: 7. This CDR3 is built from 15 residues. The CDR3 reads CASSRWTRGSYEQYF. CDR3 bases: TGTGCCAGCAGCAGATGGACTAGGGGCTCCTACGAGCAGTACTTC.

This clone has a count of ten or more. The gene calls are TRBV29-1 and TRBJ2-3; D is undetermined. Looked up from germline, CDR1 is SQVTM and CDR2 is ANQGSEA. The CDR3 loop spans 14 amino acids. Trimming cost V 0 bases and J 0 bases, with 7 bases left between them. The CDR3 reads CSVEEVWSTDTQYF. DNA of the CDR3: TGCAGCGTTGAAGAGGTCTGGAGCACAGATACGCAGTATTTT.

This clone was seen just once. V usage is TRBV9 and J usage is TRBJ2-2, with 11 bases lining up with TRBD2. The V segment lost 4 bases and the J segment 0 bases; nucleotides outside the gene matches: 14. Germline CDR1 is SGDLS and CDR2 is YYNGEE. The CDR3 covers 20 residues. The CDR3 region is CASSPTGTSGALANTGELFF. The CDR3 DNA reads as TGTGCCAGCAGCCCTACCGGGACTAGCGGAGCACTGGCGAACACCGGGGAGCTGTTTTTT. Full variable domain (missing parts from reference TRBV9 and TRBJ2-2): DSGVTQTPKHLITATGQRVTLRCSPRSGDLSVYWYQQSLDQGLQFLIQYYNGEERAKGNILERFSAQQFPDLHSELNLSSLELGDSALYFCASSPTGTSGALANTGELFFGEGSRLTVL.

The chain uses TRBV20-1 and TRBJ2-1; tentatively, D is TRBD2 (6 bases). Germline CDR1 is DFQATT and CDR2 is SNEGSKA (reference sequence). The CDR3 loop spans 16 amino acids. The V end was cut by 3 bases, the J end by 5 bases, with 20 bases between. CDR3 loop: CSASDGGSGVNNEQFF. The CDR3 DNA sequence: TGCAGTGCTAGTGATGGGGGGTCCGGGGTAAACAATGAGCAGTTCTTC.

V is TRBV7-8 and J is TRBJ2-1; TRBD2 agrees at 7 bases. The V gene end was trimmed by 1 base and the J gene end by 4 bases; junction bases not matched to a gene: 7. The germline V gene encodes CDR1 SGHVS and CDR2 FQNEAQ. The CDR3 runs to 16 residues. In DNA, the CDR3 is TGTGCCAGCAGCTTAGTTTCGGCTAGCGGTTACAATGAGCAGTTCTTC. This sequence encodes CASSLVSASGYNEQFF.

This clone has just a few counts. This chain links TRBV6-6 with TRBJ1-2, with D perhaps matching TRBD1 (6 bases). V lost 2 bases and J 8 bases, leaving 21 bases between the germline ends. CDR3 size: 16 residues. CDR1 and CDR2 (germline): MNHNY, SVGAGI (reference sequence). The CDR3 DNA reads TGTGCCAGCAGTTACCCCCAAGGGGGGTGGGGAGGAGGCTACACCTTC. It codes for CASSYPQGGWGGGYTF.

The genes are TRBV30 and TRBJ1-6; no reliable D call. Trimming took off 2 bases at V and 10 bases at J, with 15 bases between the two ends. The germline CDR1 and CDR2 sequences are GTSNPN and SVGIG (reference sequence). The CDR3 extends over 14 amino acids. In nucleotides, the CDR3 is TGTGCCTGGAGTAAAACGGGTAACTACTCACCCCTCCACTTT. It codes for CAWSKTGNYSPLHF.

The chain is built from TRBV5-1 and TRBJ2-3; D remains unclear. This CDR3 comprises 13 residues. CDR1 and CDR2 from the germline V gene are SGHRS and YFSETQ. The ends were cut back, 4 bases at V and 1 base at J, with 7 bases in the middle. The CDR3 bases are TGCGCCAGCAGCCCGAGTCGCACAGATACGCAGTATTTT. It translates to CASSPSRTDTQYF.

This chain uses TRBV5-6 with TRBJ1-6; 9 bases are a match to TRBD1. Germline V lookup: CDR1 SGHDT, CDR2 YYEEEE. There are 14 residues in the CDR3. After removal of 2 bases from V and 7 bases from J, the junction contained 1 base not matched to a gene. DNA for the CDR3: TGTGCCAGCAGCTTAGGACAGGGGAATTCACCCCTCCACTTT. As protein: CASSLGQGNSPLHF.

This rearrangement joins TRBV9 to TRBJ1-3; D unresolved. V was pared by 0 bases and J by 7 bases, with 8 bases between. The CDR3 is 13 residues long. The germline CDR1 and CDR2 sequences are SGDLS and YYNGEE. The CDR3 loop reads CASSVGLGNTIYF. CDR3 DNA: TGTGCCAGCAGCGTAGGTTTAGGGAACACCATATATTTT.